This TCR beta chain came from a study of spatial heterogeneity in lung cancer. Study overall: Consistent detection of more beta-chain than alpha-chain sequences was observed. Findings and caveats of the study: Tumor mutation counts were tracked by expanded intratumoral alpha and beta TCR counts.

The sample's time point: sample taken at primary tumor resection. Frozen PBMC, nontumor lung or tumor provided whole RNA, which was sequenced unsorted. This CDR3 contains 15 residues. Germline trimming cut 6 bases from V and 8 bases from J; bases unmatched to any gene: 8. The V gene's germline CDR1 is LGHNT and CDR2 FRNRAP. By proportion, this clonotype is medium-sized (0.01 to 0.1%). Its antigen is unidentified. One entry per CDR3 protein, called by TCRdb with MiXCR from the 5' RACE reads. This table has some 25,000 distinct CDR3 sequences, 7.1% appearing once. The sequence was obtained from a male donor with early-stage non-small cell lung cancer. This material consisted of lung tumor tissue, taken at surgery. The rearrangement links TRBV12-5 to TRBJ2-1; the match to TRBD1 covers 12 bases. The CDR3 is CASGWGQGASDEQFF. CDR3 nucleotide sequence: TGTGCTAGTGGCTGGGGACAGGGGGCGAGTGATGAGCAGTTCTTC. The full variable domain, its missing parts supplied by reference TRBV12-5 and TRBJ2-1, is DARVTQTPRHKVTEMGQEVTMRCQPILGHNTVFWYRQTMMQGLELLAYFRNRAPLDDSGMPKDRFSAEMPDATLATLKIQPSEPRDSAVYFCASGWGQGASDEQFFGPGTRLTVL.